Listed here are 9 T cell receptor beta chains from one sample, sequenced in a study of response to subunit inactivated influenza vaccine. TCRdb reprocessed the RT-PCR reads via MiXCR and lists one record per CDR3 protein. There are approximately 530,000 distinct CDR3 sequences in the sample; about 7.6% occur only once, and roughly 13% lies in the top ten. Specimen: PBMCs from blood, collected less than 30 months after vaccination. These receptors all come from a man aged 45-69 years who received an inactivated influenza vaccine.

The J gene is TRBJ1-1, the V gene TRBV12-3 or TRBV12-4; 7 bases align to TRBD1. The junction had 9 bases not matched to a gene; V was cut back by 2 bases and J by 0 bases. The CDR3 extends over 17 amino acids. The CDR3 DNA follows: TGTGCCAGCAGTTTATCCTGGACAGGCCCCATGAACACTGAAGCTTTCTTT. Translation gives CASSLSWTGPMNTEAFF.

This clonotype appeared many times. This CDR3 reads CSARQDVNTEAFF. The CDR3 coding sequence is TGCAGTGCTAGACAGGATGTTAACACTGAAGCTTTCTTT. The V and J genes are TRBV20-1 and TRBJ1-1; D is ambiguous. Germline CDR1 DFQATT, CDR2 SNEGSKA (reference sequence). The length of the CDR3 is 13 residues. The V and J ends lost 2 bases and 2 bases respectively, with 9 bases between them.

This clonotype was seen at least ten times. This sequence joins TRBV7-2 and TRBJ2-2; 7 nucleotides line up with TRBD1. The V gene's germline CDR1 is SGHTA and CDR2 FQGNSA. CDR3 length: 15 residues. V shed 5 bases, J shed 4 bases, and the junction held 7 bases outside the gene matches. The CDR3 bases are TGTGCCAGCAGCGGGCCGGACAGGATCACCGGGGAGCTGTTTTTT. It is translated as CASSGPDRITGELFF.

This clonotype was observed a handful of times. CDR3 DNA sequence: TGTGCCACCAGCAAAGGGGGGGAAAAACTGTTTTTT. Residues: CATSKGGEKLFF. The chain is built from TRBV15 and TRBJ1-4; a weak D match, TRBD1 (6 bases). In germline, CDR1 is LNHNV, CDR2 YYDKDF (reference sequence). V lost 4 bases, J lost 8 bases, and 8 bases lay in between. The CDR3 consists of 12 residues. Together with reference TRBV15 and TRBJ1-4, the CDR3 gives the full variable domain: DAMVIQNPRYQVTQFGKPVTLSCSQTLNHNVMYWYQQKSSQAPKLLFHYYDKDFNNEADTPDNFQSRRPNTSFCFLDIRSPGLGDTAMYLCATSKGGEKLFFGSGTQLSVL.

The genes are TRBV27 and TRBJ1-2; D remains ambiguous. Trimming removed 4 bases at V and 0 bases at J, with 9 bases between. The CDR3 spans 14 residues. The germline CDR1 and CDR2 sequences are MNHEY and SMNVEV (reference sequence). In nucleotides, the CDR3 is TGTGCCAGCAGTTCCAGCCAATCTAACTATGGCTACACCTTC. Protein sequence: CASSSSQSNYGYTF.

This clonotype was found a few times. CDR3 in DNA: TGTGCCAGCAGACTAGCGGGTGTTTACGAGCAGTACTTC. Its translation is CASRLAGVYEQYF. V usage is TRBV12-3 or TRBV12-4 and J usage is TRBJ2-7, with 9 bases that match TRBD2. Germline trimming cut 6 bases from V and 4 bases from J; bases unmatched to any gene: 4. The CDR3 is made up of 13 amino acids.

In this sample, this clonotype turned up a few times. V gene TRBV6-2 or TRBV6-3 combines with J gene TRBJ2-2; D gene uncertain. CDR1 is MNHEY and CDR2 is SVGEGT in the germline V gene. V lost 2 bases, J lost 5 bases, and 12 bases lay in between. The CDR3 covers 15 residues. The chain's CDR3 is CASSYRSWGTGELFF. For the CDR3, the DNA is TGTGCCAGCAGTTACAGGTCGTGGGGAACCGGGGAGCTGTTTTTT.

In nucleotides, the CDR3 is TGTGCCAGCAGCCCGGGGACCGATCGCACAGATACGCAGTATTTT. Its translation: CASSPGTDRTDTQYF. The rearrangement joins TRBV7-9 to TRBJ2-3; D tentatively reads TRBD1 or TRBD2 (5 bases each). V was trimmed by 5 bases and J by 1 base, leaving 13 bases between them. Germline V lookup: CDR1 SEHNR, CDR2 FQNEAQ (reference sequence). The CDR3 sequence is 15 residues long.

This clonotype was seen many times. J is TRBJ1-5 and V is TRBV28; perhaps TRBD1 as D (5 bases). Trimming cost V 2 bases and J 3 bases, with 23 bases left between them. This CDR3 has 19 residues. CDR1 and CDR2 from the germline V gene are MDHEN and SYDVKM. This CDR3 is CASSLGVTPKGRFNQPQHF. In nucleotides, the CDR3 is TGTGCCAGCAGTTTAGGAGTAACCCCCAAGGGACGGTTCAATCAGCCCCAGCATTTT.